This TCR beta chain appears in the sequencing data of a study of cytomegalovirus exposure and HLA in healthy donors. Study-wide background: Earlier, almost 120 million unique TCR beta sequences were recovered from approximately 180 million T cells by an analysis.

Study observations and caveats: Among the CMV-associated chains, a few were confirmed in vitro as specific for CMV antigens. Sequencing had likely introduced a cluster of highly shared sequence variants as an artifact. The study recorded 164 TCR beta chains that were cytomegalovirus-associated.

The CDR3 length is 16 residues. The V end was cut by 1 base, the J end by 0 bases, with 9 bases between. Germline loops: CDR1 MDHEN, CDR2 SYDVKM. Worth noting for this clone: Its antigen is undetermined.

PCR amplification relied on 60 Vbeta primers (plus 13 Jbeta primers). TCRdb's copy holds only in-frame clones and misses some; the assay was immunoSEQ multiplex PCR. The data contain 200,000 or so clones, more than 60% of them singletons. The rearrangement links TRBV28 to TRBJ1-4, with D uncertain. The clonotype originates from a man between 45 and 60 years old in good health and CMV-seronegative. The sample comprised PBMCs. The CDR3 region is CASSLSVAPTNEKLFF. The DNA of the CDR3 is TGTGCCAGCAGTTTATCCGTTGCGCCAACTAATGAAAAACTGTTTTTT.